A single sample is the source of the 22 T cell receptor beta chains below, sequenced in a study of blood T cell repertoires in COVID-19. Assay: immunoSEQ multiplex PCR; the TCRdb copy retains only in-frame clones and omits some. The sample shows 98,000 or so clones, around 84% of them seen only once. What was sequenced was peripheral blood. These receptors originate from a woman between 55 and 75 years old in a cohort sampled during active or convalescent COVID-19.

V is TRBV10-2 and J is TRBJ2-7, with a weak D call TRBD2 (5 bases). V was pared by 0 bases and J by 2 bases, with 11 bases between. Germline V gene data show CDR1 as WSHSY and CDR2 as SAAADI. The CDR3 length is 15 residues. The CDR3 DNA reads as TGCGCCAGCAGTGAGTCGCCGGACTCCCCCTACGAGCAGTACTTC. Protein product: CASSESPDSPYEQYF.

This clone occurred a few times. The V call is TRBV9, the J call TRBJ1-1; possible D gene TRBD1, 6 bases. Germline V lookup: CDR1 SGDLS, CDR2 YYNGEE. The CDR3 has 14 residues. V lost 3 bases and J lost 5, with 14 bases in between. This CDR3 reads CASSGSQGWTEAFF. For the CDR3, the DNA is TGTGCCAGCAGCGGATCACAGGGATGGACTGAAGCTTTCTTT.

This CDR3 is CASSWGQGADEKLFF. The CDR3 DNA follows: TGCGCCAGCAGCTGGGGACAGGGGGCAGATGAAAAACTGTTTTTT. This rearrangement joins TRBV5-1 to TRBJ1-4, with TRBD1 identical over 12 bases. J gave up 6 bases and V 3 bases, and 3 bases lay outside the gene matches. Germline CDR1 is SGHRS and CDR2 is YFSETQ. The CDR3 is 15 amino acids.

The V gene is TRBV10-3, the J gene TRBJ1-1; TRBD1 matches at 8 bases. Germline CDR1 is ENHRY and CDR2 is SYGVKD. The V and J ends lost 4 bases and 4 bases, in that order; junction bases with no gene match: 14. The CDR3 consists of 17 residues. This CDR3 is CAISGPSGGGGSTEAFF. The CDR3 bases are TGTGCCATCAGTGGACCTTCAGGGGGCGGAGGGAGCACTGAAGCTTTCTTT.

The chain employs TRBV5-1 and TRBJ1-1; D possibly corresponds to TRBD1 (6 bases). V was cut by 0 bases and J by 5 bases, with 14 bases left in between. From germline, CDR1 is SGHRS and CDR2 YFSETQ. This CDR3 has 15 residues. In nucleotides, the CDR3 is TGCGCCAGCAGCTTGGGGTCGGGGGGGCGAACTGAAGCTTTCTTT. Its translation: CASSLGSGGRTEAFF.

The chain recombines TRBV10-1 with TRBJ1-5; D perhaps matches TRBD1 (6 bases). The germline gives CDR1 WNHNN, CDR2 SYGVQD (reference sequence). The CDR3 covers 13 residues. V was cut by 3 bases and J by 7 bases, with 10 bases left in between. CDR3 region: CASSENRDQPQHF. In nucleotides, the CDR3 is TGCGCCAGCAGTGAAAACAGGGACCAGCCCCAGCATTTT.

V and J are TRBV11-2 and TRBJ2-7, with 9 positions matching TRBD1. J gave up 6 bases and V 1 base, and 16 bases lay outside the gene matches. The CDR3 covers 18 residues. The germline gives CDR1 SGHAT, CDR2 FQNNGV. The CDR3 protein is CASSLGGQRGTGTFEQYF. CDR3 DNA sequence: TGTGCCAGCAGCTTAGGGGGTCAGCGCGGGACAGGGACATTCGAGCAGTACTTC.

J is TRBJ2-5 and V is TRBV28; 11 bases are shared with TRBD2. J was trimmed by 4 bases and V by 2 bases; bases with no gene match: 3. CDR1 is MDHEN and CDR2 is SYDVKM in the germline V gene. The CDR3 totals 15 residues. The CDR3 reads CASSLTGLAGETQYF. CDR3 coding DNA: TGTGCCAGCAGTTTAACTGGACTAGCGGGAGAGACCCAGTACTTC.

The CDR3 bases are TGTGCCAGTAGTATTTCCCACAGGGGGGGAGAGACCCAGTACTTC. This translates into CASSISHRGGETQYF. This sequence joins TRBV19 and TRBJ2-5, with D perhaps TRBD1 (8 bases). Trimming left V 3 bases short and J 4 bases short, with 15 bases between. This CDR3 has 15 residues. CDR1 LNHDA and CDR2 SQIVND come from the germline V gene (reference sequence).

This chain uses TRBV10-3 with TRBJ1-1; TRBD1 matches at 7 bases. V gave up 6 bases and J gave up 1 base; unmatched junction bases: 11. The CDR3 length is 16 residues. The germline V gene has CDR1 ENHRY and CDR2 SYGVKD. The CDR3 loop is CAISPNRGEGNTEAFF. DNA of the CDR3: TGTGCCATCAGCCCGAACAGGGGAGAGGGGAACACTGAAGCTTTCTTT.

The chain recombines TRBV18 with TRBJ2-7; 8 bases align to TRBD1. The V gene end was trimmed by 0 bases and the J gene end by 6 bases; junction bases not matched to a gene: 7. The CDR3 runs to 15 residues. Germline V CDR1 and CDR2: KGHSH, LQKENI. The CDR3 sequence is CASSPPGRQGSEQYF. The CDR3, as DNA: TGTGCCAGCTCACCACCGGGGAGACAGGGGAGCGAGCAGTACTTC.

V and J are TRBV14 and TRBJ1-2; D not certain. V was clipped by 1 base and J by 5 bases, with 5 bases between them. This CDR3 spans 12 amino acids. Germline loops: CDR1 SGHDN, CDR2 FVKESK. CDR3 sequence (DNA): TGTGCCAGCAGCCAAGGGCTGTATGGCTACACCTTC. Its translation: CASSQGLYGYTF.

This clone was recorded only once. This chain joins TRBV10-3 and TRBJ1-5; 8 bases fit TRBD1. Germline lookup yields CDR1 ENHRY and CDR2 SYGVKD. This CDR3 region has 14 residues. The junction had 4 bases not matched to a gene; V was cut back by 3 bases and J by 6 bases. The CDR3 nucleotides are TGTGCCATCAGTGATTCAGGGGGCGGTCAGCCCCAGCATTTT. Its protein is CAISDSGGGQPQHF.

CDR3 sequence reads: CASSRNQGAETEAFF. The CDR3, as DNA: TGTGCCAGCTCACGAAACCAGGGGGCTGAAACTGAAGCTTTCTTT. This rearrangement joins TRBV18 to TRBJ1-1, with 8 bases aligning to TRBD1. This CDR3 has 15 residues. J lost 5 bases, V lost 4 bases, and 9 bases had no gene match. In germline, CDR1 is KGHSH, CDR2 LQKENI. The variable domain in full, completed from reference TRBV18 and TRBJ1-1, reads NAGVMQNPRHLVRRRGQEARLRCSPMKGHSHVYWYRQLPEEGLKFMVYLQKENIIDESGMPKERFSAEFPKEGPSILRIQQVVRGDSAAYFCASSRNQGAETEAFFGQGTRLTVV.

The V and J genes are TRBV7-3 and TRBJ2-2; 7 bases match TRBD1. The CDR3 loop spans 14 amino acids. J was trimmed by 6 bases and V by 6 bases; bases with no gene match: 7. Germline assignment: CDR1 SGHTA and CDR2 FQGTGA. The CDR3, as DNA: TGTGCCAGCAGGATTGACAGGGCGGCCGGGGAGCTGTTTTTT. Protein: CASRIDRAAGELFF.

J is TRBJ1-1 and V is TRBV18, with D unresolved. Germline V gene data show CDR1 as KGHSH and CDR2 as LQKENI. The CDR3 spans 13 residues. V was shortened by 3 bases and J by 1 base, with 6 bases between the two germline ends. CDR3 loop: CASSPDSNTEAFF. The CDR3 nucleotides read TGTGCCAGCTCACCGGACTCGAACACTGAAGCTTTCTTT. The full variable domain, completed using reference TRBV18 and TRBJ1-1, is NAGVMQNPRHLVRRRGQEARLRCSPMKGHSHVYWYRQLPEEGLKFMVYLQKENIIDESGMPKERFSAEFPKEGPSILRIQQVVRGDSAAYFCASSPDSNTEAFFGQGTRLTVV.

This clone was observed at least ten times. This chain links TRBV5-1 with TRBJ1-3; TRBD1 matches 7 bases. With V trimmed by 0 bases and J by 3 bases, 9 bases remained unmatched. The germline CDR1 and CDR2 sequences are SGHRS and YFSETQ. The CDR3 loop spans 17 amino acids. This chain's CDR3 is CASSLGPETGLGNTIYF. CDR3 DNA: TGCGCCAGCAGCTTGGGCCCAGAGACAGGGCTTGGAAACACCATATATTTT.

V and J are TRBV10-2 and TRBJ1-3; D is unresolved. V was shortened by 3 bases and J by 3 bases, with 9 bases between the two germline ends. The length of the CDR3 is 14 residues. Germline-derived CDR1 and CDR2 are WSHSY and SAAADI. The CDR3 loop is CASSESGDGNTIYF. CDR3 nucleotides: TGCGCCAGCAGTGAATCCGGGGATGGAAACACCATATATTTT.

The rearrangement links TRBV2 to TRBJ2-1; the match to TRBD2 covers 9 bases. Looked up from germline, CDR1 is SNHLY and CDR2 is FYNNEI. The V segment lost 7 bases and the J segment 8 bases; nucleotides outside the gene matches: 3. There are 12 residues in the CDR3. CDR3 region: CASKRGAYEQFF. CDR3 in DNA: TGTGCCAGCAAGCGGGGGGCCTATGAGCAGTTCTTC.

The gene calls are TRBV19 and TRBJ2-2; 8 nucleotides line up with TRBD1. CDR1 and CDR2 from the germline V gene are LNHDA and SQIVND (reference sequence). Trimming took 6 bases from V and 7 from J; bases not matched to a gene: 7. This CDR3 region has 14 residues. CDR3 protein: CASSNDRGYGELFF. The CDR3 bases are TGTGCCAGTAGCAACGACAGGGGATACGGGGAGCTGTTTTTT.

V gene TRBV10-1 combines with J gene TRBJ2-3; D is possibly TRBD1 (5 bases). V was trimmed by 2 bases and J by 2 bases, leaving 11 bases between them. CDR3 length equals 15 residues. CDR1 is WNHNN, CDR2 SYGVQD, per germline (reference sequence). The CDR3 nucleotides are TGCGCCAGCAGTGAGGTGGCAGGGAACACAGATACGCAGTATTTT. Its protein is CASSEVAGNTDTQYF.

The chain links TRBV18 to TRBJ1-5; D is perhaps TRBD1 (5 bases). The germline CDR1 and CDR2 sequences are KGHSH and LQKENI. The V gene lost 3 bases and the J gene lost 7 bases, with 10 bases spanning the gap. The length of the CDR3 is 13 residues. CDR3 coding DNA: TGTGCCAGCTCACCTATTGGGGGGCAGCCCCAGCATTTT. Its translation: CASSPIGGQPQHF.